The source of this T cell receptor (beta chain) is a study of beta chain features in type 1 diabetes. Findings of the study overall: The study found fewer insertions and more deletions at VDJ junctions in type 1 diabetes patients.

In this sample, this clone turned up a few times. Its antigen remains unidentified. Germline V gene data show CDR1 as KGHSH and CDR2 as LQKENI. This CDR3 contains 13 residues. The junction had 3 bases not matched to a gene; V was cut back by 2 bases and J by 8 bases. Sorted CD4+ subsets: naive, central memory, regulatory, stem cell-like memory (CD45RO/CCR7/CD25/CD127/CD95/CD27 panel). Expressed TCRB transcripts were sequenced because the isolated RNA had all been reverse transcribed beforehand. The protocol was immunoSEQ multiplex PCR, while the TCRdb copy is restricted to in-frame clones and leaves out a portion. This sample has about 150,000 clones; just over 9% occur once, and the top ten carry about 0.66%.

This clonotype originated in a man aged 18 to 30 in good health. The sample was central memory CD4+ T cells from blood. This chain links TRBV18 with TRBJ1-2; the match to TRBD1 covers 9 bases. The CDR3 DNA is TGTGCCAGCTCACCAGGGACAGGGCAGGGCTACACCTTC. It translates to CASSPGTGQGYTF.